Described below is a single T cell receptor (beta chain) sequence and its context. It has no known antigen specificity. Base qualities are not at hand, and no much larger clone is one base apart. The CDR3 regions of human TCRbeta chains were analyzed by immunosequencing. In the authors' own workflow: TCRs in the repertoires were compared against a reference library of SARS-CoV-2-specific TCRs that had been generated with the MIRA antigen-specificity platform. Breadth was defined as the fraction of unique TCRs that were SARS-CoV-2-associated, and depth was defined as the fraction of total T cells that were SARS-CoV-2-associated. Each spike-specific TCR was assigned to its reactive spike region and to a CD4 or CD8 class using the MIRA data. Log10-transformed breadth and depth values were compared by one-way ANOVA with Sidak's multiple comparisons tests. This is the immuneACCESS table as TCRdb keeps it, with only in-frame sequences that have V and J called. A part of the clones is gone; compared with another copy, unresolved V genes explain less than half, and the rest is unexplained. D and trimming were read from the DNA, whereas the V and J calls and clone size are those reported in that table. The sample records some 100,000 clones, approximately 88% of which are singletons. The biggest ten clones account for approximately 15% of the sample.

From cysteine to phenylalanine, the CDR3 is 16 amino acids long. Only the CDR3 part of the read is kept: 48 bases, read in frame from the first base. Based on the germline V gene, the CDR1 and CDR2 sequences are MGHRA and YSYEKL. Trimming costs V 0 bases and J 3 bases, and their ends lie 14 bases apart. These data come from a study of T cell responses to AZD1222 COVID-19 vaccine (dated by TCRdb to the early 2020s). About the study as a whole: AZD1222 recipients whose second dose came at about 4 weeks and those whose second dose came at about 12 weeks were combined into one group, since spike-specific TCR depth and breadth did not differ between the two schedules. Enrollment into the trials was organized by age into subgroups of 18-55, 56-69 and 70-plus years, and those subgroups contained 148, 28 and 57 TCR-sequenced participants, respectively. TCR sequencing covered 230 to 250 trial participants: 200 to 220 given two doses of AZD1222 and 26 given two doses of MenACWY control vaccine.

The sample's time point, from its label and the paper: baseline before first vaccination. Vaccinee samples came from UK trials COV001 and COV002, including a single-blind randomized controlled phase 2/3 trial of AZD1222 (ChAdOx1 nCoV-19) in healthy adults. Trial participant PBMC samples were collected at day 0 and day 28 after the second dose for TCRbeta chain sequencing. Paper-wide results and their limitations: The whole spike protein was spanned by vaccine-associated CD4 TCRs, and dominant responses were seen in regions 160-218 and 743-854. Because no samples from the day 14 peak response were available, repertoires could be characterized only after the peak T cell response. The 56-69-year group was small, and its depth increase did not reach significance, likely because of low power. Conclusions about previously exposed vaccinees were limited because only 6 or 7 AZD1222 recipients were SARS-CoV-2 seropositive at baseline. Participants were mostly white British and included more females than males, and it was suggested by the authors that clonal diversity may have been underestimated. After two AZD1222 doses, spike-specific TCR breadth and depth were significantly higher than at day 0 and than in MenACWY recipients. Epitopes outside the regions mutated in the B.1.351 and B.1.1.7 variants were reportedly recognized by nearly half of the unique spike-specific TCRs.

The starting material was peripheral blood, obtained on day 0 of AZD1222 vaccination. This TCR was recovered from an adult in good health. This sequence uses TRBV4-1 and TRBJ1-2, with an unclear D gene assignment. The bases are TGCGCCAGCAGCCAAGACCGCCCGGGAGTTTACTATGGCTACACCTTC. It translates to CASSQDRPGVYYGYTF.